The sequence of this TCR beta chain was determined in a study of cytomegalovirus exposure and HLA in healthy donors. PCR employed 60 Vbeta and 13 Jbeta primers. Produced via immunoSEQ multiplex PCR; TCRdb's table is partial and in-frame only. The sample records fewer than 200,000 clones, 80% being singletons. The sample comprised PBMCs. The TCR was taken from a young man in good health and CMV-seronegative.

The CDR3 protein is CASSGPWAGETQYF. The CDR3 DNA follows: TGTGCCAGCAGCGGCCCCTGGGCTGGGGAGACCCAGTACTTC. The chain uses TRBV9 and TRBJ2-5, with D unclear. This CDR3 has 14 amino acids. Germline V lookup: CDR1 SGDLS, CDR2 YYNGEE. With 3 bases removed from V and 5 bases from J, the gap between germline ends came to 14 bases.